Each of the 17 T cell receptor beta chains below was sequenced from the same sample in a study of blood T cell repertoires in COVID-19. Sequenced by immunoSEQ multiplex PCR; TCRdb stores in-frame clones only, minus some. The sample holds about 45,000 clones, approximately 87% seen once. Sequenced input: peripheral blood. The receptor source for this set is a human donor in a cohort sampled during active COVID-19.

The chain has TRBV28 and TRBJ1-1, with 10 bases fitting TRBD1. CDR3 length equals 17 residues. Per germline, CDR1 MDHEN and CDR2 SYDVKM. V shed 7 bases and J 0 bases; nucleotides not matched to a gene: 11. Written as DNA, the CDR3 is TGTGCCAGCAACACGAGGGACAGGGGACCTATGAACACTGAAGCTTTCTTT. This sequence encodes CASNTRDRGPMNTEAFF.

This clone was detected only a few times. This chain connects TRBV30 to TRBJ1-6; D gene uncertain. Trimming shortened V by 0 bases and J by 7 bases, and 16 bases separated the two germline ends. The CDR3 extends over 16 amino acids. Germline CDR1 reads GTSNPN; CDR2 reads SVGIG (reference sequence). CDR3 nucleotide sequence: TGTGCCTGGAGTGTACAAGGAGGACGGGAAAATTCACCCCTCCACTTT. Encoded protein: CAWSVQGGRENSPLHF.

This clone was counted a few times. This chain links TRBV2 with TRBJ1-3, with a possible D match to TRBD1 (5 bases). The CDR3 has 15 amino acids. Between the trimmed V and J ends, which lost 4 bases and 2 bases, there was a span of 12 bases. CDR1 and CDR2 from the germline V gene are SNHLY and FYNNEI. This chain's CDR3 is CASSVGGFAGNTIYF. The DNA of the CDR3 is TGTGCCAGCAGTGTCGGGGGATTCGCTGGAAACACCATATATTTT.

This sequence joins TRBV5-6 and TRBJ1-3, with 7 bases aligning to TRBD1. The CDR3 totals 14 residues. Germline lookup yields CDR1 SGHDT and CDR2 YYEEEE. Trimming removed 3 bases from V and 11 bases from J; junction bases left unmatched: 11. The CDR3 coding sequence is TGTGCCAGCAGCTCCGGCGAGGGGGCTTTAGCCATATATTTT. This translates into CASSSGEGALAIYF.

The chain employs TRBV2 and TRBJ2-1; D uncertain. The V end lost 5 bases, the J end lost 7 bases, and 12 bases lay between the germline ends. Germline V gene data show CDR1 as SNHLY and CDR2 as FYNNEI. The CDR3 is 13 amino acids. CDR3: CASSPYIGNEQFF. CDR3 in DNA: TGTGCCAGCAGTCCCTACATCGGGAATGAGCAGTTCTTC.

The chain combines TRBV30 with TRBJ1-2; 9 nucleotides line up with TRBD1. The CDR3 is made up of 13 amino acids. The germline CDR1 and CDR2 sequences are GTSNPN and SVGIG (reference sequence). The junction had 3 bases not matched to a gene; V was cut back by 0 bases and J by 7 bases. The CDR3 DNA reads TGTGCCTGGAGTGTACCGGACAGGGGTGGCTACACCTTC. Translated: CAWSVPDRGGYTF.

The chain combines TRBV5-1 with TRBJ2-5, with TRBD2 matching 13 bases. J gave up 5 bases and V 4 bases, and 11 bases lay outside the gene matches. CDR1 SGHRS and CDR2 YFSETQ come from the germline V gene. The CDR3 length is 17 residues. The CDR3 DNA follows: TGCGCCAGCAGCCCTGGGACTAGCGGGGATGCTAGGGAGACCCAGTACTTC. The encoded protein is CASSPGTSGDARETQYF. The whole variable domain, filled in from reference TRBV5-1 and TRBJ2-5, reads KAGVTQTPRYLIKTRGQQVTLSCSPISGHRSVSWYQQTPGQGLQFLFEYFSETQRNKGNFPGRFSGRQFSNSRSEMNVSTLELGDSALYLCASSPGTSGDARETQYFGPGTRLLVL.

In this sample, this clone turned up once. The chain employs TRBV5-4 and TRBJ1-6; maybe TRBD1 (6 bases). V lost 2 bases and J 7 bases, leaving 19 bases between the germline ends. The CDR3 covers 17 residues. Germline V gene data show CDR1 as SGHNT and CDR2 as YYREEE (reference sequence). CDR3 sequence reads: CASSLGVTAGQNSPLHF. Written as DNA, the CDR3 is TGTGCCAGCAGCTTAGGGGTTACGGCCGGACAGAATTCACCCCTCCACTTT.

V is TRBV2 and J is TRBJ1-2; possible D gene TRBD1, 5 bases. V lost 0 bases and J 10 bases, leaving 9 bases between the germline ends. Germline assignment: CDR1 SNHLY and CDR2 FYNNEI. The CDR3 totals 12 residues. The CDR3 bases are TGTGCCAGCAGTGAAGCTGGAGGGGCCTACACCTTC. This encodes CASSEAGGAYTF.

DNA of the CDR3: TGTGCCAGCTCACCTCCCGGGACAGGGAACACTGAAGCTTTCTTT. Encoded protein: CASSPPGTGNTEAFF. The V call is TRBV18, the J call TRBJ1-1; TRBD1 agrees at 8 bases. There are 15 residues in the CDR3. The germline V gene encodes CDR1 KGHSH and CDR2 LQKENI. V trimming: 3 bases; J trimming: 1 base; junction bases outside the gene matches: 4.

The chain combines TRBV7-9 with TRBJ2-1; 8 positions agree with TRBD1. The CDR3 extends over 13 amino acids. Germline trimming cut 4 bases from V and 8 bases from J; bases unmatched to any gene: 4. In germline, CDR1 is SEHNR, CDR2 FQNEAQ (reference sequence). Here the CDR3 reads CASSSPQGDEQFF. CDR3 nucleotides: TGTGCCAGCAGCTCCCCACAGGGGGATGAGCAGTTCTTC.

The DNA of the CDR3 is TGTGCCAGCAGCCCGTACCGGGACAGGCTCACTAACTATGGCTACACCTTC. It yields the protein CASSPYRDRLTNYGYTF. The chain combines TRBV7-8 with TRBJ1-2; 8 nucleotides agree with TRBD1. Trimming cost V 5 bases and J 0 bases; bases outside gene matches: 11. The germline CDR1 and CDR2 sequences are SGHVS and FQNEAQ. The CDR3 loop spans 17 amino acids.

The chain combines TRBV3-1 (or the pseudogene TRBV3-2) with TRBJ2-2, with 7 bases aligning to TRBD1. J gave up 6 bases and V 10 bases, and 11 bases lay outside the gene matches. Germline loops: CDR1 LGHDT, CDR2 YNNKEL (reference sequence). CDR3 size: 14 residues. The CDR3 bases are TGTGCCACTCTCCGACAGGGAGAGGCCGGGGAGCTGTTTTTT. It yields the protein CATLRQGEAGELFF.

The gene calls are TRBV10-3 and TRBJ2-3; 11 nucleotides line up with TRBD1. With V trimmed by 4 bases and J by 5 bases, 2 bases remained unmatched. The CDR3 is 14 residues long. The germline gives CDR1 ENHRY, CDR2 SYGVKD. This CDR3 is CAISGGTGGDTQYF. CDR3 in DNA: TGTGCCATCAGTGGAGGGACAGGGGGAGATACGCAGTATTTT.

The rearrangement links TRBV5-1 to TRBJ2-7; TRBD1 aligns across 7 bases. The germline CDR1 and CDR2 sequences are SGHRS and YFSETQ. The CDR3 consists of 13 residues. Trimming at V came to 0 bases and at J to 6 bases, leaving 3 bases not matched to a gene. CDR3 amino acids: CASSLGQGGEQYF. Written as DNA, the CDR3 is TGCGCCAGCAGCTTGGGACAGGGCGGCGAGCAGTACTTC. Looking up the rest from reference TRBV5-1 and TRBJ2-7 gives the full variable domain: KAGVTQTPRYLIKTRGQQVTLSCSPISGHRSVSWYQQTPGQGLQFLFEYFSETQRNKGNFPGRFSGRQFSNSRSEMNVSTLELGDSALYLCASSLGQGGEQYFGPGTRLTVT.

The V and J genes are TRBV4-1 and TRBJ2-1, with TRBD1 matching 9 bases. Germline CDR1 reads MGHRA; CDR2 reads YSYEKL. The length of the CDR3 is 17 residues. V lost 0 bases, J lost 7 bases, and 10 bases stayed unmatched. The CDR3 DNA sequence: TGCGCCAGCAGCCAAGAGGGCCCGGGACAGGGCCCTAATGAGCAGTTCTTC. Translated: CASSQEGPGQGPNEQFF.

This clone was observed a single time. The gene calls are TRBV7-3 and TRBJ2-5; 12 bases align to TRBD2. The CDR3 spans 16 residues. Trimming took 5 bases from V and 5 from J; bases not matched to a gene: 9. The germline V gene has CDR1 SGHTA and CDR2 FQGTGA. The CDR3 nucleotides are TGTGCCAGCAGCCCCGGACTAGCGGGGTCGGGGGAGACCCAGTACTTC. It specifies CASSPGLAGSGETQYF.